This T cell receptor beta chain came from a study of T cell responses to AZD1222 COVID-19 vaccine (dated by TCRdb to the early 2020s). The study in broad terms: AZD1222 recipients with second doses at about 4 weeks or about 12 weeks were pooled, because spike-specific TCR depth and breadth did not differ between schedules. TCR sequencing covered some 250 trial participants: 207 given two doses of AZD1222 and around 25 given two doses of MenACWY control vaccine. Enrollment into the trials was organized by age into subgroups of 18-55, 56-69 and 70-plus years, and those subgroups contained approximately 160, 26 and 62 TCR-sequenced participants, respectively. The study at large found these results: Because no samples from the day 14 peak response were available, repertoires could be characterized only after the peak T cell response. Conclusions about previously exposed vaccinees were limited because only a handful of AZD1222 recipients were SARS-CoV-2 seropositive at baseline. The 56-69-year group was small, and its depth increase did not reach significance, likely because of low power. Reportedly, close to half of the unique spike-specific TCRs recognized epitopes lying outside the regions that are mutated in the B.1.351 and B.1.1.7 variants. Participants were mostly white British and included more females than males, and it was suggested by the authors that clonal diversity may have been underestimated. CD4 TCRs associated with the vaccine covered the entire spike protein, and the dominant responses were in regions 160-218 and 743-854. Spike-specific TCR breadth and depth rose significantly after two AZD1222 doses compared with day 0 and with MenACWY recipients.

V loses 5 bases of germline sequence and J loses 7 bases, and the interval between the two ends is 20 bases. The germline V gene (reference sequence) gives CDR1 as SEHNR and CDR2 as FQNEAQ. The CDR3 starts with the cysteine, ends with the phenylalanine, and has 15 residues. Only the CDR3 DNA stays, 45 bases, in frame from base 1. The CDR3 regions of human TCRbeta chains were analyzed by immunosequencing. Per the original workflow: Repertoire TCRs were checked for matches against a reference library of SARS-CoV-2-specific TCRs that had been generated using the MIRA antigen-specificity platform. Breadth was defined as the fraction of unique TCRs that were SARS-CoV-2-associated. Depth was defined as the fraction of total T cells that were SARS-CoV-2-associated. Using the MIRA data, each spike-specific TCR was assigned both to the spike region to which the TCR was reactive and to a CD4 or CD8 class. Log10-transformed breadth and depth values were compared by one-way ANOVA with Sidak's multiple comparisons tests. TCRdb took over this immuneACCESS table, retaining in-frame rearrangements with V and J assigned. Such tables are incomplete; in checked studies, under half of the missing clones stem from an unresolved V gene, and the remainder is unexplained. V and J calls plus clone size are reproduced from that table; the DNA served to infer D and trimming. The sample contains more than 100,000 clones, around 91% of them found a single time. Together, the top ten hold about 4.8% of the sample.

This sample's time point label indicates: baseline before first vaccination. Vaccinee samples came from UK trials COV001 and COV002, including a single-blind randomized controlled phase 2/3 trial of AZD1222 (ChAdOx1 nCoV-19) in healthy adults. For TCRbeta chain sequencing, PBMC samples from trial participants were taken at day 0 and at day 28 after the second dose. A remark on this clone: The antigen it recognizes is unknown. No qualities accompany the bases; no much larger clone lies one base away.

Sample: peripheral blood, taken on day 0 of AZD1222 vaccination. The source of this sequence is an adult in good health. The chain is assembled from TRBV7-9 and TRBJ1-2; the D gene is perhaps TRBD1, on 5 matching bases. The CDR3 protein is CASSRPLGTAAGYTF. The bases are TGTGCCAGCAGCCGACCCCTAGGGACGGCCGCTGGCTACACCTTC. The CDR3 plus the reference TRBV7-9 and TRBJ1-2 genes for the other parts give the full variable domain: DTGVSQNPRHKITKRGQNVTFRCDPISEHNRLYWYRQTLGQGPEFLTYFQNEAQLEKSRLLSDRFSAERPKGSFSTLEIQRTEQGDSAMYLCASSRPLGTAAGYTFGSGTRLTVV.